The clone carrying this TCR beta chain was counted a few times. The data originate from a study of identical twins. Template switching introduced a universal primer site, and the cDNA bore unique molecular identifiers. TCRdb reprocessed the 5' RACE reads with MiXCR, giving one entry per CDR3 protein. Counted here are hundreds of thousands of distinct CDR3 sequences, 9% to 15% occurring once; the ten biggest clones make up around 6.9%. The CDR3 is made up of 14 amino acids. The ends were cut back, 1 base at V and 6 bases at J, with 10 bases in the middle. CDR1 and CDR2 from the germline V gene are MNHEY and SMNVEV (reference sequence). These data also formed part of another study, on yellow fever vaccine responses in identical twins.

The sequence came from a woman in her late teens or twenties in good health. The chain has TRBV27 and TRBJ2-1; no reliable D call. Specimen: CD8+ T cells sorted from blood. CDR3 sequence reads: CASSLFQLGNEQFF. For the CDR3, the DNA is TGTGCCAGCAGTTTATTCCAGCTGGGCAATGAGCAGTTCTTC.